This entry is about one TCR beta chain. Its antigen remains unidentified. This specimen comes from a study of CXCR3-negative and CXCR3-positive naive CD8 T cells. Study-wide findings and caveats: In both naive subsets diversity was comparably high, whereas memory CD8+ cells showed much lower diversity.

UMI-labeled TRB cDNA libraries were prepared by 5' RACE. One entry per CDR3 protein, without DNA, is what TCRdb gives after re-calling the 5' RACE reads. Its table lists fewer than 90,000 distinct CDR3 sequences. The TCR was taken from a human donor in good health. Some clones in this sample may be carry-over from other donors' samples. The sample consisted of naive CXCR3- CD8+ T cells from blood. As for subset: CD45RO-CCR7+CD27+CD95- naive CD8+ T cells lacking CXCR3 (TNR3-).

CDR3 region: CASSPAPNQPQHF. The V call is TRBV7-6, the J call TRBJ1-5; the D call from TCRdb, TRBD1, cannot be confirmed without DNA. This CDR3 has 13 amino acids. The germline gives CDR1 SGHVS, CDR2 FNYEAQ.